A selection of T cell receptor beta chains follows, all from one sample in a study of blood T cell repertoires in COVID-19. Profiling relied on immunoSEQ multiplex PCR, and the TCRdb table lists in-frame clones only, not all of them. The table has 100,000 to 150,000 clones, approximately 85% seen once. Material for sequencing was peripheral blood. The receptor set was obtained from a woman older than 75 with COVID-19, enrolled during active disease. CDR3s include the opening cysteine and the closing phenylalanine or tryptophan. D genes are given only for firm matches. Where a row states a size, it is once, few, many or the class of an expanded clone; other rows omit it.

clone_size: NA
j_call: TRBJ1-1
v_call: TRBV7-9
d_call: NA
cdr3_aa: CASSSQGGDKAFF
cdr3_nt: TGTGCCAGCAGCTCCCAGGGAGGCGATAAAGCTTTCTTT

clone_size: NA
j_call: TRBJ2-7
v_call: TRBV7-2
d_call: TRBD2
cdr3_aa: CASSRTSGRDYEQYF
cdr3_nt: TGTGCCAGCAGTAGGACTAGCGGGAGGGATTACGAGCAGTACTTC

clone_size: few
j_call: TRBJ2-6
v_call: TRBV4-1
d_call: TRBD1
cdr3_aa: CASSQGTGSGANVLTF
cdr3_nt: TGCGCCAGCAGCCAAGGGACAGGCTCTGGGGCCAACGTCCTGACTTTC

clone_size: few
j_call: TRBJ1-2
v_call: TRBV29-1
d_call: NA
cdr3_aa: CSVGGLQGRSNYGYTF
cdr3_nt: TGCAGCGTTGGGGGATTACAGGGCCGCAGTAACTATGGCTACACCTTC

clone_size: NA
j_call: TRBJ2-6
v_call: TRBV2
d_call: NA
cdr3_aa: CASSDRRGAYGANVLTF
cdr3_nt: TGTGCCAGCAGTGATAGAAGGGGCGCGTATGGGGCCAACGTCCTGACTTTC

clone_size: NA
j_call: TRBJ1-4
v_call: TRBV19
d_call: NA
cdr3_aa: CASSIRIGGEKLFF
cdr3_nt: TGTGCCAGTAGTATCCGTATTGGTGGCGAAAAACTGTTTTTT

clone_size: NA
j_call: TRBJ2-3
v_call: TRBV29-1
d_call: NA
cdr3_aa: CSVGGESTDTQYF
cdr3_nt: TGCAGCGTTGGGGGAGAGAGCACAGATACGCAGTATTTT

clone_size: once
j_call: TRBJ2-5
v_call: TRBV7-8
d_call: NA
cdr3_aa: CASSLGSWRVGETQYF
cdr3_nt: TGTGCCAGCAGTTTGGGGTCCTGGAGGGTGGGAGAGACCCAGTACTTC

clone_size: NA
j_call: TRBJ2-3
v_call: TRBV28
d_call: TRBD2
cdr3_aa: CASSFPGLAGLQYF
cdr3_nt: TGTGCCAGCAGTTTCCCGGGACTAGCGGGATTACAGTATTTT

clone_size: NA
j_call: TRBJ2-3
v_call: TRBV19
d_call: NA
cdr3_aa: CASSTTRDNTQYF
cdr3_nt: TGTGCCAGTAGTACGACGAGGGATAATACGCAGTATTTT

clone_size: NA
j_call: TRBJ2-7
v_call: TRBV6-5
d_call: TRBD2
cdr3_aa: CASSRGLAAYEQYF
cdr3_nt: TGTGCCAGCAGTCGGGGACTAGCGGCCTACGAGCAGTACTTC

clone_size: once
j_call: TRBJ1-3
v_call: TRBV5-1
d_call: NA
cdr3_aa: CASRFEGSGNTIYF
cdr3_nt: TGCGCCAGCAGGTTTGAGGGAAGTGGAAACACCATATATTTT

clone_size: NA
j_call: TRBJ2-7
v_call: TRBV5-6
d_call: NA
cdr3_aa: CASSPGVRGNEQYF
cdr3_nt: TGTGCCAGCAGCCCCGGAGTTCGGGGGAACGAGCAGTACTTC

clone_size: NA
j_call: TRBJ2-7
v_call: TRBV27
d_call: TRBD2
cdr3_aa: CASSMTSGRYEQYF
cdr3_nt: TGTGCCAGCAGTATGACTAGCGGGAGATACGAGCAGTACTTC

clone_size: NA
j_call: TRBJ2-1
v_call: TRBV5-4
d_call: NA
cdr3_aa: CASSLGQSSYNEQFF
cdr3_nt: TGTGCCAGCAGCTTGGGACAAAGCTCCTACAATGAGCAGTTCTTC

clone_size: once
j_call: TRBJ2-2
v_call: TRBV5-4
d_call: TRBD1
cdr3_aa: CASSLGAGTGRTGELFF
cdr3_nt: TGTGCCAGCAGCTTGGGGGCAGGGACAGGGAGAACCGGGGAGCTGTTTTTT

clone_size: NA
j_call: TRBJ2-7
v_call: TRBV7-2
d_call: NA
cdr3_aa: CASSPAWGTGYEQYF
cdr3_nt: TGTGCCAGCAGCCCGGCTTGGGGTACAGGCTACGAGCAGTACTTC

clone_size: NA
j_call: TRBJ1-3
v_call: TRBV6-1
d_call: TRBD1
cdr3_aa: CASSEQKGQHSGNTIYF
cdr3_nt: TGTGCCAGCAGTGAACAAAAGGGACAGCACTCTGGAAACACCATATATTTT

clone_size: NA
j_call: TRBJ2-7
v_call: TRBV7-8
d_call: TRBD2
cdr3_aa: CASSRDLAGRSYEQYF
cdr3_nt: TGTGCCAGCAGCCGCGACCTAGCGGGACGCTCCTACGAGCAGTACTTC

clone_size: NA
j_call: TRBJ1-4
v_call: TRBV7-6
d_call: TRBD1
cdr3_aa: CASSSTGTGNEKLFF
cdr3_nt: TGTGCCAGCAGCTCTACCGGGACAGGGAATGAAAAACTGTTTTTT

clone_size: NA
j_call: TRBJ1-5
v_call: TRBV7-8
d_call: NA
cdr3_aa: CASSLQGQNNQPQHF
cdr3_nt: TGTGCCAGCAGCTTACAAGGACAGAACAATCAGCCCCAGCATTTT

clone_size: few
j_call: TRBJ1-1
v_call: TRBV6-2/TRBV6-3
d_call: NA
cdr3_aa: CASSDPVVGRLAGAFF
cdr3_nt: TGTGCCAGCAGTGACCCGGTGGTGGGGCGCCTCGCCGGAGCTTTCTTT

clone_size: NA
j_call: TRBJ2-1
v_call: TRBV18
d_call: NA
cdr3_aa: CASSVGARSNEQFF
cdr3_nt: TGTGCCAGCTCCGTAGGGGCCAGGAGTAATGAGCAGTTCTTC

clone_size: NA
j_call: TRBJ1-1
v_call: TRBV11-2
d_call: TRBD1
cdr3_aa: CASSYGQGGTEAFF
cdr3_nt: TGTGCCAGCAGCTACGGTCAGGGGGGCACTGAAGCTTTCTTT

clone_size: NA
j_call: TRBJ2-5
v_call: TRBV5-6
d_call: NA
cdr3_aa: CASSLAGTQYF
cdr3_nt: TGTGCCAGCAGTTTGGCGGGGACCCAGTACTTC

clone_size: NA
j_call: TRBJ1-4
v_call: TRBV5-1
d_call: NA
cdr3_aa: CASSSLGANEKLFF
cdr3_nt: TGCGCCAGCAGCTCCCTCGGGGCTAATGAAAAACTGTTTTTT

clone_size: NA
j_call: TRBJ1-5
v_call: TRBV3-1/TRBV3-2
d_call: NA
cdr3_aa: CASSQDSTTGENQPQHF
cdr3_nt: TGTGCCAGCAGCCAAGATAGTACGACAGGTGAAAATCAGCCCCAGCATTTT

clone_size: few
j_call: TRBJ2-3
v_call: TRBV11-2
d_call: NA
cdr3_aa: CASSDRRGRESDTQYF
cdr3_nt: TGTGCCAGCAGCGATAGAAGGGGGAGAGAATCAGATACGCAGTATTTT

clone_size: NA
j_call: TRBJ1-5
v_call: TRBV20-1
d_call: NA
cdr3_aa: CSASPMGGDGNQPQHF
cdr3_nt: TGCAGTGCTAGTCCCATGGGGGGAGATGGCAATCAGCCCCAGCATTTT

clone_size: NA
j_call: TRBJ1-3
v_call: TRBV5-5
d_call: TRBD1
cdr3_aa: CASTYDSGTGGNTIYF
cdr3_nt: TGTGCCAGCACCTACGATTCCGGGACAGGGGGAAACACCATATATTTT

clone_size: NA
j_call: TRBJ2-1
v_call: TRBV6-6
d_call: NA
cdr3_aa: CASSFEAGSYNEQFF
cdr3_nt: TGTGCCAGCAGTTTTGAAGCGGGTTCCTACAATGAGCAGTTCTTC

clone_size: NA
j_call: TRBJ2-1
v_call: TRBV10-3
d_call: TRBD2
cdr3_aa: CAISGGSNEQFF
cdr3_nt: TGTGCCATCTCGGGGGGGAGCAATGAGCAGTTCTTC

clone_size: NA
j_call: TRBJ1-2
v_call: TRBV28
d_call: NA
cdr3_aa: CASSSPRGRLYGYTF
cdr3_nt: TGTGCCAGCAGTTCCCCCCGAGGCCGACTCTATGGCTACACCTTC

clone_size: few
j_call: TRBJ2-1
v_call: TRBV7-8
d_call: TRBD2
cdr3_aa: CASSLGDYSAAQFF
cdr3_nt: TGTGCCAGCAGCTTGGGGGACTACTCGGCTGCGCAGTTCTTC

clone_size: NA
j_call: TRBJ2-3
v_call: TRBV10-3
d_call: NA
cdr3_aa: CAISGAGNTDTQYF
cdr3_nt: TGTGCCATCAGTGGGGCGGGAAACACAGATACGCAGTATTTT

clone_size: NA
j_call: TRBJ1-2
v_call: TRBV20-1
d_call: NA
cdr3_aa: CSASEFSDYGYTF
cdr3_nt: TGCAGTGCTAGTGAGTTCTCCGACTATGGCTACACCTTC

clone_size: NA
j_call: TRBJ2-3
v_call: TRBV5-1
d_call: TRBD1
cdr3_aa: CASSLGWETGLVADTQYF
cdr3_nt: TGCGCCAGCAGCTTGGGTTGGGAGACAGGGCTGGTCGCAGATACGCAGTATTTT

clone_size: NA
j_call: TRBJ1-6
v_call: TRBV2
d_call: NA
cdr3_aa: CASSVSLNSPLHF
cdr3_nt: TGTGCCAGCAGTGTATCCCTTAATTCACCCCTCCACTTT

clone_size: NA
j_call: TRBJ2-1
v_call: TRBV19
d_call: NA
cdr3_aa: CASSGGVGGQFF
cdr3_nt: TGTGCCAGTAGTGGGGGCGTGGGTGGGCAGTTCTTC

clone_size: once
j_call: TRBJ2-2
v_call: TRBV6-2/TRBV6-3
d_call: NA
cdr3_aa: CASSYQAGYLGGELFF
cdr3_nt: TGTGCCAGCAGTTATCAGGCGGGATACCTCGGCGGGGAGCTGTTTTTT

clone_size: NA
j_call: TRBJ2-7
v_call: TRBV19
d_call: TRBD1
cdr3_aa: CASSPRDRTRSGEQYF
cdr3_nt: TGTGCCAGTAGTCCGAGGGACAGGACAAGGTCGGGCGAGCAGTACTTC